Below, one TCR beta chain is given with its context. The sample comes from a study of blood T cell repertoires in COVID-19. For the study at large: Nucleic acid was either cDNA or gDNA, and it came from T cells, B-cell-depleted T cells, or PBMCs.

In the authors' methods: How many nucleated cells were present was estimated from reference gene primer amplification. Sequenced by immunoSEQ multiplex PCR; TCRdb stores in-frame clones only, minus some. V and J calls and clone size are given by that table; D and trimming were obtained from the DNA. The table has under 130,000 clones, about four fifths seen once. From germline, CDR1 is SGHAT and CDR2 FQNNGV. This CDR3 spans 16 amino acids. Trimming removed 1 base at V and 8 bases at J, with 18 bases between. The sequenced sample was peripheral blood. The chain has TRBV11-2 and TRBJ2-1; D is unclear. The receptor was derived from a woman of 80 years or more with acute or convalescent COVID-19. The CDR3 DNA is TGTGCCAGCAGCTTAGTACGTGGGTCCCTGGGCCATGAGCAGTTCTTC. Translation gives CASSLVRGSLGHEQFF.